Listed here are 3 T cell receptor beta chains from one sample, sequenced in a study of cytomegalovirus exposure and HLA in healthy donors. Primers for the PCR totalled 60 Vbeta and 13 Jbeta. Clones were read by immunoSEQ multiplex PCR, and TCRdb kept only the in-frame ones, dropping some. The sample includes roughly 140,000 clones, 70% of them seen just once. Input material: PBMCs. The source is a woman in her 30s in good health and CMV-seronegative.

The gene calls are TRBV2 and TRBJ1-2, with no clear D. From germline, CDR1 is SNHLY and CDR2 FYNNEI. With 6 bases removed from V and 0 bases from J, the gap between germline ends came to 8 bases. This CDR3 contains 13 residues. The CDR3 is CASRRDTNYGYTF. In DNA form, the CDR3 reads TGTGCCAGCAGGAGGGATACTAACTATGGCTACACCTTC.

The CDR3 loop reads CASQSGTGSPYGYTF. The CDR3 DNA sequence: TGTGCCAGCCAATCCGGGACAGGGTCCCCGTATGGCTACACCTTC. The chain has TRBV28 and TRBJ1-2; the match to TRBD1 covers 9 bases. The germline CDR1 and CDR2 sequences are MDHEN and SYDVKM. The ends lost 8 bases at V and 5 bases at J; junction bases unmatched: 12. CDR3 length: 15 amino acids.

V usage is TRBV7-8 and J usage is TRBJ1-1; 7 nucleotides match TRBD1. The CDR3 is 13 amino acids. CDR1 is SGHVS and CDR2 is FQNEAQ in the germline V gene. Trimming cost V 5 bases and J 9 bases; bases outside gene matches: 9. CDR3 in amino acids: CASSDRQGKKAFF. In DNA form, the CDR3 reads TGTGCCAGCAGCGACCGACAGGGCAAAAAAGCTTTCTTT.